The clone carrying this TCR beta chain came up a few times. Its antigen is as yet unknown. This entry comes from a study of shared clonotypes between healthy human individuals. Study details: Each donor's CD4 naive and CD4 memory cells filled three plates apiece, CD8 naive two, and CD8 memory one.

Overall study results and limits: Clonotype sharing across donors was expected to vary with sequencing depth.

Per sorted-subset replicate PCR, input was roughly 220 ng DNA, representing tens of thousands of T cell genomes. The repertoire was sequenced with immunoSEQ multiplex PCR; TCRdb's copy has only in-frame clones and lacks some. The repertoire has roughly 660,000 clones, roughly 87% of them found once; the top ten carry 34%. The V and J ends lost 0 bases and 0 bases, in that order; junction bases with no gene match: 9. From germline, CDR1 is LGHNA and CDR2 YNFKEQ. The CDR3 sequence is 19 residues long. This receptor was taken from a young man in good health. Some clones in this sample may be carry-over from other donors' samples. This chain uses TRBV4-2 with TRBJ1-1; TRBD1 matches 11 bases. Sequencing used memory CD8+ T cells from PBMCs. The subset: CD45RO+ cells pooled with CCR7-negative TemRA cells. The CDR3 DNA reads TGTGCCAGCAGCCAAGACCCACCGGGACAGGGGGTGTTGAACACTGAAGCTTTCTTT. Protein: CASSQDPPGQGVLNTEAFF.